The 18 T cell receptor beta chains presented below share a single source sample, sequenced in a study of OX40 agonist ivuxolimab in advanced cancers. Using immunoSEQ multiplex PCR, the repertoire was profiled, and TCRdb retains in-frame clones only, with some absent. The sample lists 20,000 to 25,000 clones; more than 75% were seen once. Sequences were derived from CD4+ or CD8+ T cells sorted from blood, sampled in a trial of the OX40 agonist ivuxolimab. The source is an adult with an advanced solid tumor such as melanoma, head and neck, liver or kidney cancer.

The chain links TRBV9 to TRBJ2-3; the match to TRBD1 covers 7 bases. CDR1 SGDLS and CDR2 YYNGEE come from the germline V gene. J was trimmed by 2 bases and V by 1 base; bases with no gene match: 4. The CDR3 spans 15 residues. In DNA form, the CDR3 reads TGTGCCAGCAGCGTATTTGAGGGGGCCACAGATACGCAGTATTTT. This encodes CASSVFEGATDTQYF.

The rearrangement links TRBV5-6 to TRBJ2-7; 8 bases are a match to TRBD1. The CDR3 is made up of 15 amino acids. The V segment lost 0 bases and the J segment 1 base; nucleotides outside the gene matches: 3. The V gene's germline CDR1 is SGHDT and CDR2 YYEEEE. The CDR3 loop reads CASSLEQGVSYEQYF. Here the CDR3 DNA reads TGTGCCAGCAGCTTGGAACAGGGGGTTTCCTACGAGCAGTACTTC.

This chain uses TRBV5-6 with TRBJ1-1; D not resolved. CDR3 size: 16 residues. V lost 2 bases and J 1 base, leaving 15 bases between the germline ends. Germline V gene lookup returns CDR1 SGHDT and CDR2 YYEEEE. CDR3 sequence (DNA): TGTGCCAGCAGCTTTATCCACGATTTCCCGAACACTGAAGCTTTCTTT. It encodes CASSFIHDFPNTEAFF.

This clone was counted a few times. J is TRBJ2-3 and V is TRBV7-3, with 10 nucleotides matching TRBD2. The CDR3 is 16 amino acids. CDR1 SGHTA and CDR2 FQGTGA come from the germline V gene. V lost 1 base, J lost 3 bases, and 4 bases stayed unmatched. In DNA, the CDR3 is TGTGCCAGCAGCTTAAATCCTAGCGGGGGAACAGATACGCAGTATTTT. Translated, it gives CASSLNPSGGTDTQYF.

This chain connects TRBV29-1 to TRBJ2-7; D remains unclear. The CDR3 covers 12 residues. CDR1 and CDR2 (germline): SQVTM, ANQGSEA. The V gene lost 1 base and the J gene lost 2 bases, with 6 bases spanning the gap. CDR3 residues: CSVEVTAYEQYF. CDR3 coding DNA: TGCAGCGTTGAAGTCACAGCCTACGAGCAGTACTTC.

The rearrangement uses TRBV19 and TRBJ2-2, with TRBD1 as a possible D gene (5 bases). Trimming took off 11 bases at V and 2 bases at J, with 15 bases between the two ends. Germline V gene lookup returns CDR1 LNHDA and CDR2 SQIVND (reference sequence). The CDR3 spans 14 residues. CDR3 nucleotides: TGTGCCGGCCAGGGTGCTTATAACACCGGGGAGCTGTTTTTT. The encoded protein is CAGQGAYNTGELFF.

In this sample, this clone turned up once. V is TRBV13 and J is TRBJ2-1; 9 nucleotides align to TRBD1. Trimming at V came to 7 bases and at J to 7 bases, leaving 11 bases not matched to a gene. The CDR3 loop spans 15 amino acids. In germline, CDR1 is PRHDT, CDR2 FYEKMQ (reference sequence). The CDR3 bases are TGTGCCAGCACCAATCCACAGGGGGCAGGGAATGAGCAGTTCTTC. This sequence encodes CASTNPQGAGNEQFF.

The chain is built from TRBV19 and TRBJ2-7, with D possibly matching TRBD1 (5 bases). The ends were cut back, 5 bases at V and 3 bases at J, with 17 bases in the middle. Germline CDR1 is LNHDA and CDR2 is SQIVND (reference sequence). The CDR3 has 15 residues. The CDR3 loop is CASSPDVSGYYEQYF. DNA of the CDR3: TGTGCCAGTAGTCCCGACGTGTCAGGGTACTACGAGCAGTACTTC.

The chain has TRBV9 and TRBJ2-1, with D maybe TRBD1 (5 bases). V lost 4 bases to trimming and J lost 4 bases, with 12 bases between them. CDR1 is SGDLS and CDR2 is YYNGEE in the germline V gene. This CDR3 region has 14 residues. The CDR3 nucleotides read TGTGCCAGCAGCCCAGGGCTCGAGTACAATGAGCAGTTCTTC. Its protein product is CASSPGLEYNEQFF.

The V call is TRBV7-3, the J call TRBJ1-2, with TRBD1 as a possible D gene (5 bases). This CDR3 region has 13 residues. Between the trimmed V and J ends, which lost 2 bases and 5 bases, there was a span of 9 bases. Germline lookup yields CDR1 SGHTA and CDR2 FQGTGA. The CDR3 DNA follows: TGTGCCAGCAGCTTAGATACAGGTTATGGCTACACCTTC. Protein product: CASSLDTGYGYTF.

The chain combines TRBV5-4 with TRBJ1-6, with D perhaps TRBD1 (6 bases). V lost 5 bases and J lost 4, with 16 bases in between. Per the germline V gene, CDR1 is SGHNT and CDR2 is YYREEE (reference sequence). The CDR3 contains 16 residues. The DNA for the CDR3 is TGTGCCAGCAGGGACCCGATGACAGGTTATAATTCACCCCTCCACTTT. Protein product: CASRDPMTGYNSPLHF. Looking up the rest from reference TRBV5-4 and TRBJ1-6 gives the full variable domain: ETGVTQSPTHLIKTRGQQVTLRCSSQSGHNTVSWYQQALGQGPQFIFQYYREEENGRGNFPPRFSGLQFPNYSSELNVNALELDDSALYLCASRDPMTGYNSPLHFGNGTRLTVT.

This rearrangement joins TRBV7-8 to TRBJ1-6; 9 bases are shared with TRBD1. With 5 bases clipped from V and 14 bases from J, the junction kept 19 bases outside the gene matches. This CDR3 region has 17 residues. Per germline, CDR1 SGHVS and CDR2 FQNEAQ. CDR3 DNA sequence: TGTGCCAGCAGCGGGTTTCGCGGGGACAGGGCCTCCTTGGCCCTCCACTTT. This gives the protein CASSGFRGDRASLALHF.

The CDR3 here is CASSPADRYTEAFF. DNA for the CDR3: TGTGCCAGCAGCCCGGCGGACAGGTACACTGAAGCTTTCTTT. This sequence joins TRBV7-9 and TRBJ1-1, with 7 bases aligning to TRBD1. The CDR3 has 14 amino acids. After removal of 5 bases from V and 3 bases from J, the junction contained 6 bases not matched to a gene. The V gene's germline CDR1 is SEHNR and CDR2 FQNEAQ (reference sequence).

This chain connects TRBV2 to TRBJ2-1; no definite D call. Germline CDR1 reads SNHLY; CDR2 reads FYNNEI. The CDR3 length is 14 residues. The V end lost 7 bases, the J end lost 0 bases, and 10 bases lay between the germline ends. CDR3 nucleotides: TGTGCCAGCACCGGCCCTAGCTCCTACAATGAGCAGTTCTTC. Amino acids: CASTGPSSYNEQFF.

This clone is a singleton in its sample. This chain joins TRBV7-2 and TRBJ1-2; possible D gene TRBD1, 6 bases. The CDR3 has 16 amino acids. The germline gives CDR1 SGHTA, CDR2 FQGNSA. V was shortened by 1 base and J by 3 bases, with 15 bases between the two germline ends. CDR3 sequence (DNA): TGTGCCAGCAGCTTAGTTGGGGGCGCGAAGGACTATGGCTACACCTTC. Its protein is CASSLVGGAKDYGYTF.

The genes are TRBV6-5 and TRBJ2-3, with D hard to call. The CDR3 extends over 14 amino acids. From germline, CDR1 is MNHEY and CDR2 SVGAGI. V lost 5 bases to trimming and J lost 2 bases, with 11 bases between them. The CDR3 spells CASSTQYPTDTQYF. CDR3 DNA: TGTGCCAGCAGTACACAGTACCCCACAGATACGCAGTATTTT.

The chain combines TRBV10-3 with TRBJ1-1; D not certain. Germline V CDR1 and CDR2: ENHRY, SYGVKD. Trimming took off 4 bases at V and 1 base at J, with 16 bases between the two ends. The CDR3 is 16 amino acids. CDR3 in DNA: TGTGCCATCAGTGCCGTTGCCCTGGGCCCGAACACTGAAGCTTTCTTT. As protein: CAISAVALGPNTEAFF.

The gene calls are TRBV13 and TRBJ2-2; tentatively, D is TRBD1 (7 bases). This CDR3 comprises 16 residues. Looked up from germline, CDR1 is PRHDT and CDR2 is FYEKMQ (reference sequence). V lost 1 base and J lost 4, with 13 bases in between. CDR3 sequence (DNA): TGTGCCAGCAGCTTAGTGGCAGGGGGGAGCACCGGGGAGCTGTTTTTT. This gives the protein CASSLVAGGSTGELFF.